Below, 18 T cell receptor beta chains from the same sample are listed, as sequenced in a study of blood T cells in healthy people across ages (dated by TCRdb to between 2015 and 2016). Library generation was performed with 5' RACE. Instrument used: Illumina HiSeq 2500. The second PCR ran for about 7 to 11 cycles and used a J-beta primer mix along with a sample-barcoded 5' primer. TCRdb cleaned the public reads at Q25 with fastp, built clones with MiXCR and kept in-frame beta chains. Identical CDR3 proteins give one entry, which carries the most common genes and DNA. Counted in this sample were over 600,000 distinct CDR3 sequences; around two fifths of them appeared once. The ten largest clones capture about 30% of the sample. The material sequenced was blood. The receptors were gathered from an elderly man in good health.

Comments on this clonotype: This may come from a read error, since a much larger clone is one base off. This chain uses TRBV10-3 with TRBJ2-3, with D possibly being TRBD2 (5 bases). This CDR3 is built from 15 residues. With 4 bases removed from V and 6 bases from J, the gap between germline ends came to 17 bases. CDR1 ENHRY and CDR2 SYGVKD come from the germline V gene. In nucleotides, the CDR3 is TGTGCCATCAGTGTCTCCCATGGGAGCGAGGATACGCAGTATTTT. Translating it yields CAISVSHGSEDTQYF.

The J gene is TRBJ2-7, the V gene TRBV14, with 8 bases fitting TRBD1. The V and J ends lost 1 base and 7 bases, in that order; junction bases with no gene match: 12. The germline V gene encodes CDR1 SGHDN and CDR2 FVKESK. The CDR3 sequence is 16 residues long. The CDR3 protein is CASSQGTGGLLREQYF. Written as DNA, the CDR3 is TGTGCCAGCAGCCAAGGTACAGGGGGTCTGCTACGTGAGCAGTACTTC.

This clonotype was found many times. The chain joins TRBV6-5 to TRBJ2-5; D tentatively reads TRBD1 or TRBD2 (5 bases each). Trimming stripped 5 bases from V and 4 bases from J, with 17 bases between. The CDR3 consists of 15 residues. Germline CDR1 MNHEY, CDR2 SVGAGI. Written as DNA, the CDR3 is TGTGCCAGCAGTAGGGGACGGCCCTTTGGAGAGACCCAGTACTTC. Protein product: CASSRGRPFGETQYF.

Turning to this clonotype: At one end the junction does not follow the germline gene, possibly because of a read error. V gene TRBV20-1 combines with J gene TRBJ2-5; D possibly corresponds to TRBD1 (5 bases). The J call may not be correct, given that the DNA end is closer to TRBJ2-7. This CDR3 comprises 12 residues. The germline CDR1 and CDR2 sequences are DFQATT and SNEGSKA (reference sequence). Written as DNA, the CDR3 is TGCAGGGCTAGAGACAGACTCTACGAGCAGTACTTC. It is translated as CRARDRLYEQYF.

V is TRBV5-1 and J is TRBJ2-5, with D perhaps being TRBD1 or TRBD2 (5 bases each). Germline V gives CDR1 SGHRS, CDR2 YFSETQ. V shed 5 bases and J shed 1 base, with 12 bases lying between them. The CDR3 consists of 14 residues. CDR3 coding DNA: TGCGCCAGCAGTCGGGACGGCTTCCAAGAGACCCAGTACTTC. Its protein is CASSRDGFQETQYF.

V and J are TRBV7-2 and TRBJ2-7; 9 bases align to TRBD1. Trimming removed 5 bases from V and 4 bases from J; junction bases left unmatched: 21. Germline assignment: CDR1 SGHTA and CDR2 FQGNSA. CDR3 length equals 19 residues. The CDR3: CASSGRDRAIKGKSYEQYF. CDR3 DNA sequence: TGTGCCAGCAGCGGCCGGGACAGGGCCATAAAAGGAAAATCTTACGAGCAGTACTTC.

This clonotype was picked up a small number of times. J is TRBJ2-5 and V is TRBV25-1; no clear D. Germline V CDR1 and CDR2: MGHDK, SYGVNS. V lost 7 bases, J lost 4 bases, and 13 bases lay in between. The CDR3 is 13 amino acids. This CDR3 reads CASNLAGAETQYF. CDR3 bases: TGTGCCAGCAATCTTGCCGGTGCAGAGACCCAGTACTTC.

The chain couples TRBV4-1 to TRBJ2-1; 8 bases align to TRBD2. With V trimmed by 0 bases and J by 4 bases, 8 bases remained unmatched. The CDR3 consists of 17 residues. Per germline, CDR1 MGHRA and CDR2 YSYEKL. The CDR3 region is CASSQDSTRLAYNEQFF. In DNA form, the CDR3 reads TGCGCCAGCAGCCAAGATAGTACGAGACTAGCGTACAATGAGCAGTTCTTC.

This clonotype was seen more than once but under ten times. V usage is TRBV28 and J usage is TRBJ2-3; D gene unclear. Trimming stripped 2 bases from V and 1 base from J, with 10 bases between. Germline V lookup: CDR1 MDHEN, CDR2 SYDVKM. CDR3 length equals 15 residues. CDR3 DNA: TGTGCCAGCAGTTTAATGCAGATACGCACAGATACGCAGTATTTT. Its translation is CASSLMQIRTDTQYF. The full variable domain, its missing parts supplied by reference TRBV28 and TRBJ2-3, is DVKVTQSSRYLVKRTGEKVFLECVQDMDHENMFWYRQDPGLGLRLIYFSYDVKMKEKGDIPEGYSVSREKKERFSLILESASTNQTSMYLCASSLMQIRTDTQYFGPGTRLTVL.

A remark on this clonotype: Being one base from a much bigger clone, this may be a read error. This chain uses TRBV7-2 with TRBJ2-1, with no clear D. The J call may be wrong; the DNA end is better matched by TRBJ2-7. Germline V gene data show CDR1 as SGHTA and CDR2 as FQGNSA. The CDR3 extends over 15 amino acids. CDR3 bases: TGTGCCAGCAGCCGTGTGGCAAGCTCCTACAATGAGCAGTACTTC. It specifies CASSRVASSYNEQYF.

This clonotype was recorded a few times. The junction departs from the called germline gene at one end, perhaps through a read error. The rearrangement links TRBV7-2 to TRBJ2-2, with 9 bases identical to TRBD1. CDR1 is SGHTA and CDR2 is FQGNSA in the germline V gene. The CDR3 loop spans 13 amino acids. For the CDR3, the DNA is TGTGCCAGCAGCCCCGTTGACAGGGGGGGGCTGTTTTTT. Its protein is CASSPVDRGGLFF.

The gene calls are TRBV7-9 and TRBJ2-1; 7 positions agree with TRBD2. The J call may be mistaken, given a closer DNA end match to TRBJ2-7. Germline V gene lookup returns CDR1 SEHNR and CDR2 FQNEAQ (reference sequence). The CDR3 loop spans 15 amino acids. DNA of the CDR3: TGTGCCAGCAGCTTAATTGGGGCGACGGGGGGCGAGCAGTACTTC. As protein: CASSLIGATGGEQYF.

Written as DNA, the CDR3 is TGCGCCAGCAGCCAAGCAGGACTAGCGGGGGGGCCGTCGCAGTATTTT. This codes for CASSQAGLAGGPSQYF. J is TRBJ2-3 and V is TRBV4-3, with 15 bases matching TRBD2. V shed 1 base, J shed 10 bases, and the junction held 6 bases outside the gene matches. This CDR3 contains 16 residues. Germline V gives CDR1 LGHNA, CDR2 YSLEER.

This clonotype was seen more than once but under ten times. This sequence joins TRBV11-2 and TRBJ2-5; 15 positions agree with TRBD2. CDR1 is SGHAT, CDR2 FQNNGV, per germline. The V segment lost 1 base and the J segment 4 bases; nucleotides outside the gene matches: 4. There are 17 residues in the CDR3. This CDR3 is CASSLGGLAGGVETQYF. The CDR3 nucleotides are TGTGCCAGCAGCTTAGGGGGACTAGCGGGGGGAGTAGAGACCCAGTACTTC. Combining the CDR3 with reference TRBV11-2 and TRBJ2-5 gives the whole variable domain EAGVAQSPRYKIIEKRQSVAFWCNPISGHATLYWYQQILGQGPKLLIQFQNNGVVDDSQLPKDRFSAERLKGVDSTLKIQPAKLEDSAVYLCASSLGGLAGGVETQYFGPGTRLLVL.

This clonotype was seen a handful of times. This chain connects TRBV3-1 to TRBJ1-2; D unclear. V was pared by 0 bases and J by 5 bases, with 22 bases between. The CDR3 consists of 18 residues. Germline V gene data show CDR1 as LGHDT and CDR2 as YNNKEL (reference sequence). CDR3 DNA sequence: TGTGCCAGCAGCCAAGATATACCCAGACCGGGATCCTTTTATGGCTACACCTTC. This sequence encodes CASSQDIPRPGSFYGYTF.

About this clonotype: One end of the junction is discordant with germline, which a read error may explain. The J gene is TRBJ2-5, the V gene TRBV7-9; D is unclear. The CDR3 spans 14 residues. Germline V gives CDR1 SEHNR, CDR2 FQNEAQ (reference sequence). CDR3 sequence: CASNLGYRQETQYF. DNA of the CDR3: TGTGCCAGCAACTTAGGGTACCGACAAGAGACCCAGTACTTC.

The chain has TRBV7-2 and TRBJ2-1; 10 bases fit TRBD2. The V gene end was trimmed by 5 bases and the J gene end by 9 bases; junction bases not matched to a gene: 10. The CDR3 has 15 residues. The germline CDR1 and CDR2 sequences are SGHTA and FQGNSA. CDR3 sequence reads: CASSQTGTSDGEQFF. CDR3 DNA: TGTGCCAGCAGCCAAACCGGGACTAGCGATGGTGAGCAGTTCTTC.

V usage is TRBV21-1 and J usage is TRBJ2-5; TRBD1, the table's D call, lacks a check against the DNA. TRBV21-1 is a pseudogene locus. The CDR3 extends over 16 amino acids. The DNA of the CDR3 is TGTGCCAGCAGCAAAGAACACAGGGCAGTGGCGGAGACCCAGTACTTC. Protein sequence: CASSKEHRAVAETQYF.